The 8 T cell receptor beta chains reported below all come from one sample, sequenced in a study of CD8+ T cells in alopecia areata. The treatment was: oral pan-JAK inhibitor, 5-10 mg twice daily. The authors extracted RNA and reverse transcribed it into cDNA as the sequencing template. Assay: immunoSEQ multiplex PCR; the TCRdb copy retains only in-frame clones and omits some. The repertoire holds fewer than 250,000 clones, with 60% as singletons. Sequenced here: CD4+ T cells sorted from blood, sampled at week 24, from a patient treated with tofacitinib. These receptors originate from a human donor with alopecia areata.

The rearrangement uses TRBV5-1 and TRBJ1-1, with 7 bases identical to TRBD1. The CDR3 loop spans 14 amino acids. The germline V gene encodes CDR1 SGHRS and CDR2 YFSETQ. With 3 bases clipped from V and 1 base from J, the junction kept 3 bases outside the gene matches. The CDR3 sequence is CASSSGQKNTEAFF. The CDR3 DNA follows: TGCGCCAGCAGCTCGGGACAGAAGAACACTGAAGCTTTCTTT.

The chain is built from TRBV4-3 and TRBJ1-5; 10 nucleotides align to TRBD1. The germline gives CDR1 LGHNA, CDR2 YSLEER. Trimming at V came to 3 bases and at J to 6 bases, leaving 11 bases not matched to a gene. This CDR3 spans 17 amino acids. CDR3 loop: CASSQSPKGQGSQPQHF. The CDR3 DNA reads TGCGCCAGCAGCCAGTCCCCCAAGGGACAGGGGAGTCAGCCCCAGCATTTT.

This rearrangement joins TRBV25-1 to TRBJ2-2, with no clear D. Germline CDR1 MGHDK, CDR2 SYGVNS. V was clipped by 6 bases and J by 6 bases, with 11 bases between them. This CDR3 contains 13 residues. Here the CDR3 reads CASSLLWPGELFF. Written as DNA, the CDR3 is TGTGCCAGCAGCCTGCTTTGGCCCGGGGAGCTGTTTTTT.

This chain connects TRBV5-4 to TRBJ2-1; 10 bases align to TRBD2. Losses at the gene ends were 9 bases for V and 10 bases for J; bases not matched to a gene: 10. The CDR3 is made up of 13 amino acids. CDR1 is SGHNT, CDR2 YYREEE, per germline (reference sequence). CDR3 nucleotide sequence: TGTGCCAATACAGCGGGGGGGCCGGAAGAGCAGTTCTTC. This gives the protein CANTAGGPEEQFF.

The chain joins TRBV9 to TRBJ2-1; 11 positions agree with TRBD2. Germline V lookup: CDR1 SGDLS, CDR2 YYNGEE. Unmatched junction bases numbered 8, after V lost 3 bases and J lost 3 bases. The CDR3 loop spans 17 amino acids. CDR3 sequence (DNA): TGTGCCAGCAGCGACGAGAAGGGACTAGCGGTCTACAATGAGCAGTTCTTC. This gives the protein CASSDEKGLAVYNEQFF. The full variable domain, in which reference TRBV9 and TRBJ2-1 provide the parts outside the CDR3, is DSGVTQTPKHLITATGQRVTLRCSPRSGDLSVYWYQQSLDQGLQFLIQYYNGEERAKGNILERFSAQQFPDLHSELNLSSLELGDSALYFCASSDEKGLAVYNEQFFGPGTRLTVL.

The V call is TRBV2, the J call TRBJ2-3; D is unresolved. The length of the CDR3 is 12 residues. The germline V gene encodes CDR1 SNHLY and CDR2 FYNNEI. V gave up 5 bases and J gave up 6 bases, with 9 bases separating them. CDR3 protein: CASSFQADTQYF. The CDR3 DNA reads TGTGCCAGCAGTTTCCAGGCCGATACGCAGTATTTT.

Comments on this clone: Other nucleotide sequences in the sample specify the same CDR3. The chain is built from TRBV2 and TRBJ2-2, with D unresolved. In germline, CDR1 is SNHLY, CDR2 FYNNEI. The V and J ends lost 5 bases and 5 bases respectively, with 6 bases between them. The CDR3 is 12 amino acids. In DNA, the CDR3 is TGTGCCAGCAGTTATACTACCGGGGAGCTGTTTTTT. It translates to CASSYTTGELFF.

This chain uses TRBV15 with TRBJ2-2, with TRBD2 identical over 10 bases. The CDR3 is made up of 18 amino acids. Germline-derived CDR1 and CDR2 are LNHNV and YYDKDF (reference sequence). J gave up 1 base and V 0 bases, and 5 bases lay outside the gene matches. The CDR3: CATSRDPSGGLNTGELFF. The CDR3 coding sequence is TGTGCCACCAGCAGAGACCCTAGCGGGGGCTTGAACACCGGGGAGCTGTTTTTT.